These 24 T cell receptor beta chains were sequenced from one sample in a study of OX40 agonist ivuxolimab in advanced cancers. Only in-frame clones appear in the TCRdb table, and some are missing; sequencing was by immunoSEQ multiplex PCR. The profile shows about 86,000 clones, roughly nine tenths of them singletons. The material was CD4+ or CD8+ T cells sorted from blood, obtained in a trial of the OX40 agonist ivuxolimab. These receptor sequences come from an adult with an advanced solid tumor such as melanoma, head and neck, liver or kidney cancer.

This rearrangement joins TRBV27 to TRBJ1-2; a possible D gene is TRBD1 (6 bases). The ends were cut back, 7 bases at V and 7 bases at J, with 25 bases in the middle. CDR3 size: 16 residues. Per germline, CDR1 MNHEY and CDR2 SMNVEV (reference sequence). CDR3 residues: CASNLMGAGSVGGYTF. DNA of the CDR3: TGTGCCAGCAACCTTATGGGGGCAGGTTCAGTCGGTGGCTACACCTTC.

The V gene is TRBV5-1, the J gene TRBJ1-3, with D unclear. The CDR3 totals 14 residues. Germline V gives CDR1 SGHRS, CDR2 YFSETQ. The germline V and J ends were trimmed by 4 bases and 0 bases, with 8 bases remaining between them. CDR3: CASSQTDSGNTIYF. CDR3 sequence (DNA): TGCGCCAGCAGCCAAACGGACTCTGGAAACACCATATATTTT.

V and J are TRBV2 and TRBJ2-5; TRBD2 matches 13 bases. There are 15 residues in the CDR3. J was trimmed by 3 bases and V by 6 bases; bases with no gene match: 4. Germline V CDR1 and CDR2: SNHLY, FYNNEI. CDR3: CASSDTSGGEETQYF. The CDR3, as DNA: TGTGCCAGCAGCGATACTAGCGGGGGGGAAGAGACCCAGTACTTC.

This clone was found a few times. The chain is built from TRBV28 and TRBJ2-1; 8 bases align to TRBD1. V shed 1 base, J shed 6 bases, and the junction held 5 bases outside the gene matches. The germline CDR1 and CDR2 sequences are MDHEN and SYDVKM. The CDR3 totals 15 residues. This chain's CDR3 is CASSLSGGLSNEQFF. The CDR3 DNA is TGTGCCAGCAGTTTATCAGGGGGCCTTTCCAATGAGCAGTTCTTC.

This clone was found once. The chain carries TRBV5-1 and TRBJ2-5; 8 positions agree with TRBD2. CDR3 size: 15 residues. V was clipped by 3 bases and J by 3 bases; unmatched bases: 7. The V gene's germline CDR1 is SGHRS and CDR2 YFSETQ. CDR3 nucleotide sequence: TGCGCCAGCAGCTCCGCCGCGACTAGCGAAGAGACCCAGTACTTC. It codes for CASSSAATSEETQYF.

This chain uses TRBV5-1 with TRBJ1-2, with D hard to call. This CDR3 region has 15 residues. Trimming removed 0 bases at V and 4 bases at J, with 13 bases between. CDR1 and CDR2 (germline): SGHRS, YFSETQ. The chain's CDR3 is CASSLEVGPFYGYTF. The DNA of the CDR3 is TGCGCCAGCAGCTTGGAGGTCGGCCCCTTCTATGGCTACACCTTC.

This sequence joins TRBV6-5 and TRBJ2-5, with D perhaps TRBD1 (6 bases). CDR3 size: 12 residues. The V end was cut by 2 bases, the J end by 5 bases, with 6 bases between. Looked up from germline, CDR1 is MNHEY and CDR2 is SVGAGI. CDR3 bases: TGTGCCAGCAGTTACGACAGGGAGACCCAGTACTTC. It translates to CASSYDRETQYF.

The chain couples TRBV2 to TRBJ2-5; 8 positions agree with TRBD1. The V gene's germline CDR1 is SNHLY and CDR2 FYNNEI. The trim removed 10 bases at V and 1 base at J, leaving 11 bases unmatched. The CDR3 has 15 amino acids. DNA for the CDR3: TGTGCCACCTCAGTCGAGACAGGGGTCCAAGAGACCCAGTACTTC. This translates into CATSVETGVQETQYF.

CDR3 DNA: TGTGCCAGCAGCTCGGGCTATGGCTACACCTTC. This codes for CASSSGYGYTF. The rearrangement links TRBV7-9 to TRBJ1-2; D ambiguous. Trimming stripped 4 bases from V and 4 bases from J, with 4 bases between. Germline V gene lookup returns CDR1 SEHNR and CDR2 FQNEAQ (reference sequence). The CDR3 sequence is 11 residues long. The whole variable domain, remainder taken from reference TRBV7-9 and TRBJ1-2, is DTGVSQNPRHKITKRGQNVTFRCDPISEHNRLYWYRQTLGQGPEFLTYFQNEAQLEKSRLLSDRFSAERPKGSFSTLEIQRTEQGDSAMYLCASSSGYGYTFGSGTRLTVV.

The chain combines TRBV7-3 with TRBJ2-2; the D gene is possibly TRBD2 (6 bases). The CDR3 consists of 14 residues. V was trimmed by 7 bases and J by 5 bases, leaving 14 bases between them. The V gene's germline CDR1 is SGHTA and CDR2 FQGTGA. CDR3 in amino acids: CASTVGRGTGELFF. The CDR3 DNA reads as TGTGCCAGCACCGTTGGACGGGGGACCGGGGAGCTGTTTTTT. Looking up the rest from reference TRBV7-3 and TRBJ2-2 gives the full variable domain: GAGVSQTPSNKVTEKGKYVELRCDPISGHTALYWYRQSLGQGPEFLIYFQGTGAADDSGLPNDRFFAVRPEGSVSTLKIQRTERGDSAVYLCASTVGRGTGELFFGEGSRLTVL.

The V and J genes are TRBV20-1 and TRBJ1-2, with D tentatively TRBD1 (5 bases). Germline values: CDR1 DFQATT, CDR2 SNEGSKA (reference sequence). V lost 4 bases and J 5 bases, leaving 8 bases between the germline ends. This CDR3 has 11 residues. CDR3 nucleotides: TGCAGTGCTAAGGGGTTTTATGGCTACACCTTC. Its translation: CSAKGFYGYTF.

This clone was counted once. The rearrangement links TRBV6-5 to TRBJ2-7; 7 nucleotides align to TRBD1. J gave up 0 bases and V 2 bases, and 1 base lay outside the gene matches. CDR1 MNHEY and CDR2 SVGAGI come from the germline V gene. This CDR3 is 14 amino acids long. Here the CDR3 reads CASSYRDSSYEQYF. DNA of the CDR3: TGTGCCAGCAGTTACCGGGACAGCTCCTACGAGCAGTACTTC.

The chain links TRBV5-1 to TRBJ1-3, with D hard to call. The CDR3 is 18 residues long. CDR1 is SGHRS, CDR2 YFSETQ, per germline. V was shortened by 3 bases and J by 0 bases, with 19 bases between the two germline ends. The DNA for the CDR3 is TGCGCCAGCAGCTCGGGAGCCGAAAACCCCCTCTCTGGAAACACCATATATTTT. Translation gives CASSSGAENPLSGNTIYF.

The V and J genes are TRBV19 and TRBJ2-5; D call uncertain. The CDR3 runs to 13 residues. Looked up from germline, CDR1 is LNHDA and CDR2 is SQIVND (reference sequence). The V end was cut by 4 bases, the J end by 2 bases, with 8 bases between. Written as DNA, the CDR3 is TGTGCCAGTAGTACGGGCAGTCAAGAGACCCAGTACTTC. Protein: CASSTGSQETQYF.

The CDR3 nucleotides read TGTGCCAGCAGTCCTCAGTTACCCGAGATGAACACTGAAGCTTTCTTT. The encoded protein is CASSPQLPEMNTEAFF. The chain is built from TRBV9 and TRBJ1-1; D not certain. There are 16 residues in the CDR3. Germline loops: CDR1 SGDLS, CDR2 YYNGEE. Trimming removed 5 bases from V and 0 bases from J, with 17 bases in between.

V and J are TRBV11-2 and TRBJ2-7; D call uncertain. The CDR3 length is 14 residues. V dropped 1 base and J dropped 2 bases, with 9 bases sitting between them. Germline V gives CDR1 SGHAT, CDR2 FQNNGV. CDR3 sequence reads: CASSLAIGTYEQYV. The DNA for the CDR3 is TGTGCCAGCAGCTTAGCTATAGGGACCTACGAGCAGTACGTC.

Concerning this clone: The sample carries other DNA sequences with the same CDR3. This rearrangement joins TRBV5-4 to TRBJ2-5; TRBD2 aligns across 15 bases. This CDR3 has 16 amino acids. CDR1 and CDR2 from the germline V gene are SGHNT and YYREEE (reference sequence). After removal of 0 bases from V and 5 bases from J, the junction contained 2 bases not matched to a gene. As DNA, the CDR3 is TGTGCCAGCAGCTTGGCGGGACTAGCGGGGGGTGAGACCCAGTACTTC. This codes for CASSLAGLAGGETQYF.

The chain joins TRBV28 to TRBJ2-1, with D possibly being TRBD1 (5 bases). The CDR3 totals 12 residues. V lost 7 bases and J lost 9, with 13 bases in between. The germline V gene has CDR1 MDHEN and CDR2 SYDVKM. The CDR3 spells CASNAGKSEQFF. CDR3 DNA sequence: TGTGCCAGCAATGCAGGGAAGAGTGAGCAGTTCTTC.

This clone has just one count. The gene calls are TRBV21-1 and TRBJ2-1; the D segment call TRBD1 is taken from the table without a DNA check. TRBV21-1 is described as a pseudogene. The CDR3 has 14 residues. Here the CDR3 DNA reads TGTGCCAGCAGCGATGGGACAGACTCCAATGAGCAGTTCTTC. Translated, it gives CASSDGTDSNEQFF.

The J gene is TRBJ2-1, the V gene TRBV30, with D perhaps TRBD2 (5 bases). From germline, CDR1 is GTSNPN and CDR2 SVGIG (reference sequence). CDR3 size: 13 residues. Between the trimmed V and J ends, which lost 2 bases and 3 bases, there was a span of 8 bases. The DNA of the CDR3 is TGTGCCTGGAGTAAGCGGAACTACAATGAGCAGTTCTTC. This sequence encodes CAWSKRNYNEQFF.

The rearrangement links TRBV28 to TRBJ1-3, with D maybe TRBD1 (6 bases). The V and J ends lost 3 bases and 4 bases respectively, with 13 bases between them. The CDR3 has 15 residues. Germline V gene lookup returns CDR1 MDHEN and CDR2 SYDVKM. CDR3 DNA: TGTGCCAGCAGTTTTCGGGGGGCGTCGGGAAACACCATATATTTT. Protein: CASSFRGASGNTIYF.

The chain carries TRBV6-1 and TRBJ2-2; TRBD1 matches 7 bases. The CDR3 has 15 residues. Germline CDR1 reads MNHNS; CDR2 reads SASEGT. V gave up 6 bases and J gave up 6 bases; unmatched junction bases: 10. CDR3 region: CASSRTGGAPGELFF. The CDR3 nucleotides are TGTGCCAGCAGCCGGACAGGAGGTGCACCCGGGGAGCTGTTTTTT.

The genes are TRBV5-1 and TRBJ2-3; 9 bases map to TRBD1. Germline-derived CDR1 and CDR2 are SGHRS and YFSETQ. Trimming at V came to 4 bases and at J to 2 bases, leaving 5 bases not matched to a gene. CDR3 length equals 15 residues. CDR3: CASSLRTGDTDTQYF. The CDR3 region has the DNA TGCGCCAGCAGCCTTCGGACAGGGGACACAGATACGCAGTATTTT. Using reference TRBV5-1 and TRBJ2-3 for the parts outside the CDR3, the full variable domain is KAGVTQTPRYLIKTRGQQVTLSCSPISGHRSVSWYQQTPGQGLQFLFEYFSETQRNKGNFPGRFSGRQFSNSRSEMNVSTLELGDSALYLCASSLRTGDTDTQYFGPGTRLTVL.

The chain combines TRBV2 with TRBJ1-2; D is unclear. Germline CDR1 is SNHLY and CDR2 is FYNNEI. The CDR3 has 13 residues. V lost 4 bases to trimming and J lost 0 bases, with 6 bases between them. CDR3 region: CASSGDTNYGYTF. CDR3 bases: TGTGCCAGCAGTGGCGACACTAACTATGGCTACACCTTC.